This record looks at one TCR beta chain sequence and its context. No antigen is known for it. Clones were sequenced by immunoSEQ multiplex PCR, and TCRdb holds only the in-frame ones, with some missing. This table has approximately 35,000 clones, 88% appearing once. Per the germline V gene, CDR1 is WNHNN and CDR2 is SYGVQD (reference sequence). The CDR3 consists of 18 residues. Trimming pared 3 bases from V and 0 bases from J, leaving 18 bases between. The time point was: week 23, last vaccination. The investigators gave 300 ug of mutant IDH1 20-mer peptide in each vaccine dose, together with topical imiquimod. These data originate in a study of a mutant IDH1 vaccine in newly diagnosed glioma. The study, taken as a whole, reports: Among top peripheral T cell clonotypes, changes seemed unrelated to pseudoprogression.

The genes are TRBV10-1 and TRBJ2-1, with D perhaps matching TRBD2 (7 bases). The TCR comes from a man aged 40-49 years with glioma. The starting material was PBMCs, obtained from a glioma patient whose treatment included an IDH1 peptide vaccine. The CDR3 nucleotides read TGCGCCAGCAGTGATGGCGGGGGCCCTTCTCGCTCCTACAATGAGCAGTTCTTC. Encoded protein: CASSDGGGPSRSYNEQFF.